Included here is one T cell receptor (beta chain) sequence, with context. This sample is drawn from a study of blood T cell repertoires in COVID-19. The germline CDR1 and CDR2 sequences are GTSNPN and SVGIG (reference sequence). Trimming stripped 4 bases from V and 6 bases from J, with 15 bases between. The CDR3 contains 14 residues. Measured with immunoSEQ multiplex PCR; TCRdb has only the in-frame clones, and not every one. Of approximately 140,000 clones in the sample, around 80% are singletons; the top ten hold 2% to 3%. V usage is TRBV30 and J usage is TRBJ2-2; TRBD2 is a possible D gene (7 bases). The source of this sequence is a man between 35 and 55 years old with acute COVID-19. The source material was PBMCs or T cells enriched from blood (not recorded which). The chain's CDR3 is CAWTTGGASGELFF. The DNA of the CDR3 is TGTGCCTGGACGACTGGGGGGGCATCCGGGGAGCTGTTTTTT.